This T cell receptor (beta chain) was found in a study of blood T cell repertoires in COVID-19. The germline gives CDR1 SGHAT, CDR2 FQNNGV. The CDR3 extends over 16 amino acids. V was cut by 3 bases and J by 0 bases, with 12 bases left in between. All enrollees were roughly 18 to 89 years old and from fewer than 30 US areas. The recovered donors of Cohort 3 showed two negative PCRs, clearance, or symptom resolution. Sequencing used immunoSEQ multiplex PCR; TCRdb keeps in-frame clones, though not all of them. The sample lists about 300,000 clones, approximately 90% occurring once. This TCR was sampled from a woman younger than 35 who had recovered from COVID-19. The chain is built from TRBV11-2 and TRBJ1-3; no definite D call. Input material: PBMCs or T cells enriched from blood (not recorded which). The CDR3 DNA sequence: TGTGCCAGCAGCTTCTATAGCTCTTACTCTGGAAACACCATATATTTT. Translating gives CASSFYSSYSGNTIYF.